This TCR beta chain was identified during a study of T cells in Graves' hyperthyroidism and ophthalmopathy (dated by TCRdb to about 2019). The study in broad terms: Peripheral blood samples were taken at the time of initial diagnosis, prior to any treatment. A discovery cohort of about 95 patients, about 40 with Graves' ophthalmopathy and 57 with stable Graves' hyperthyroidism, was used to find distinguishing TCR V-J signatures. In addition, the study compared T-cell repertoires in thyroid tissue and in blood from several Graves' hyperthyroidism patients. The roughly 100 discovery patients were randomly divided into training and test sets at a 7:3 ratio. An independent validation cohort of some 18 hyperthyroidism patients and about 15 patients who later progressed to ophthalmopathy tested prospective prediction of ophthalmopathy. The paper describes TCR Vbeta CDR3 sequencing of 135 peripheral blood samples, made up of around 41 ophthalmopathy patients, roughly 80 hyperthyroidism patients and roughly 17 progressor patients. After blood sampling, hyperthyroidism patients were treated with methimazole at a starting dose of 30 mg daily, and ophthalmopathy patients were treated with high-dose intravenous methylprednisolone.

TCR beta CDR3 regions were amplified from RNA transcripts. The first round of RT-PCR for the TCR CDR3 was performed with the HTBI primer set and the Qiagen OneStep RT-PCR kit. Libraries were constructed in a second round of multiplex PCR, after which size selection and purification were carried out. Libraries were sequenced paired-end with 100 bp reads on an Illumina HiSeq2000. The authors' pipeline ran thus. SOAPnuke was used to process the raw data, throwing out any read that contained adapters or uncalled bases, had a mean Phred below 15, or lacked an exact constant-primer or identifier match. High-quality paired reads were merged with COPE v1.2.5, and unique nucleotide sequences were defined as clonotypes. Clonotypes were aligned to IMGT TRBV, TRBD and TRBJ reference segments using MiTCR v1.1. The analysis was restricted to V-J combinations with a frequency above 0.0001, which together covered just over 99% of the repertoires. A TCS score was defined as the ratio of F50 (clonal expansion) to E x V (chaos), with BLOSUM62-based TCRdist applied between CDR3 peptides within each V-J. Welch's t-statistics and random forest reduced 450 to 600 V-J features to some 14, which were used in a naive Bayes classifier (R e1071). In TCRdb, the public reads were trimmed at Q25 with fastp and aligned with MiXCR, with productive beta chains retained. Records with the same CDR3 protein are collapsed into one entry carrying the most frequent genes and DNA. None of the V and J calls come from the authors' own analysis; TCRdb made them. The sample has about 420,000 distinct CDR3 sequences on record, roughly an eighth of them singletons. The top ten hold approximately 5.3% of the sample.

This clonotype was observed once. Its binding antigen is unknown. There are no base qualities to consult, and no much larger clone falls within one base. A single read makes a weak case. Stable Graves' hyperthyroidism was defined as no progression to ophthalmopathy during 18 months of follow-up. Hyperthyroidism patients were newly diagnosed, with disease duration under 2 months, and aged 18 to 65 years. Patients with uncontrolled infections, other autoimmune diseases, pregnancy or lactation were excluded. Clinical symptoms, serum thyroxine and TRAb, thyroid ultrasound, and orbital computed tomography formed the basis for the diagnoses. PBMCs were isolated from around 10 ml of fresh peripheral blood by Ficoll-Paque density gradient centrifugation. Trizol reagent was used to extract total RNA, and RNA quality was then checked on an Agilent 2100 Bioanalyzer. Trimming removed 0 bases from V and 0 bases from J, leaving 11 bases between the germline ends. Looking up the germline V gene yields CDR1 MNHEY and CDR2 SVGAGI. The CDR3 has 17 amino acids, counting the end cysteine and phenylalanine. CDR3 DNA is the only sequence kept; it has 51 bases, read in frame from the first base.

Study-level results and caveats: Most expanded thyroid clonotypes (frequency above 0.001) were also detected in blood, suggesting blood repertoires may reflect thyroid immune responses. Sample size was not statistically predetermined, and investigators were not blinded to group allocation. A model built on a 13 V-J signature distinguished ophthalmopathy from stable hyperthyroidism, reaching around 88% sensitivity and 81.08% specificity in cross-validation and 80%/75% in testing. In validation, progression to ophthalmopathy was predicted by the model with 70.59% sensitivity and 72.22% specificity, a median of about 6 months before onset.

Sequenced: blood. The TCR comes from a woman aged 18-30 years with Graves' hyperthyroidism. The chain employs TRBV6-5 and TRBJ1-4; the D segment cannot be called with confidence. The nucleotide sequence reads TGTGCCAGCAGTTACTCGACGGGTCCTGCAACTAATGAAAAACTGTTTTTT. It specifies CASSYSTGPATNEKLFF.